Each of the 32 T cell receptor beta chains below was sequenced from the same sample in a study of CD8+CD57+ T cells in acquired aplastic anemia. Profiling that covered TCR beta VDJ and CDR3 relied on genomic DNA as its template. TCRdb re-called the reads through MiXCR, storing one row per CDR3 protein. Of about 420,000 distinct CDR3 sequences listed, about two thirds are singletons. Sequences were obtained from sorted CD4+, CD8+, or CD8+CD57+ T cells (not recorded which) from PBMCs. These receptors all come from a human donor in good health, serving as a control.

The chain is built from TRBV2 and TRBJ1-1; D is ambiguous. The CDR3 runs 15 residues. Germline CDR1 and CDR2: SNHLY and FYNNEI. V was pared by 5 bases and J by 0 bases, with 13 bases between. The CDR3 protein is CASSLDLGLNTEAFF. Written as DNA, the CDR3 is TGTGCCAGCAGTTTAGATTTAGGATTGAACACTGAAGCTTTCTTT.

This rearrangement joins TRBV5-1 to TRBJ2-5; possibly TRBD1 or TRBD2 for D (5 bases each). Germline values: CDR1 SGHRS, CDR2 YFSETQ. Deletions cut 4 bases from V and 8 bases from J, with 15 bases between. CDR3 length: 13 residues. CDR3 nucleotide sequence: TGCGCCAGCAGCCCGGGACCCGAGGACACCCAGTACTTC. The encoded protein is CASSPGPEDTQYF.

This clonotype appeared a single time. The V and J genes are TRBV5-1 and TRBJ2-5; D possibly corresponds to TRBD1 (6 bases). The germline V and J ends were trimmed by 4 bases and 11 bases, with 18 bases remaining between them. The CDR3 runs to 13 residues. Germline values: CDR1 SGHRS, CDR2 YFSETQ. The DNA of the CDR3 is TGCGCCAGCAGCAGCCGGGACACCGAAGTGCAGTACTTC. It is translated as CASSSRDTEVQYF. Complete variable domain (other parts from reference TRBV5-1 and TRBJ2-5): KAGVTQTPRYLIKTRGQQVTLSCSPISGHRSVSWYQQTPGQGLQFLFEYFSETQRNKGNFPGRFSGRQFSNSRSEMNVSTLELGDSALYLCASSSRDTEVQYFGPGTRLLVL.

This clonotype was observed many times. This chain uses TRBV7-2 with TRBJ2-1; 8 nucleotides align to TRBD1. CDR1 is SGHTA and CDR2 is FQGNSA in the germline V gene. The V and J ends lost 5 bases and 0 bases, in that order; junction bases with no gene match: 3. The CDR3 runs 15 residues. CDR3 sequence (DNA): TGTGCCAGCAGCGTAACAGGGGGCTCCTACAATGAGCAGTTCTTC. It specifies CASSVTGGSYNEQFF.

The V call is TRBV5-4, the J call TRBJ2-7; D not certain. This CDR3 contains 14 residues. V dropped 0 bases and J dropped 7 bases, with 14 bases sitting between them. Germline V lookup: CDR1 SGHNT, CDR2 YYREEE (reference sequence). CDR3 region: CASSLAATLLEQYF. CDR3 coding DNA: TGTGCCAGCAGCTTGGCCGCGACCCTTTTAGAGCAGTACTTC.

The chain couples TRBV7-2 to TRBJ2-5; 9 bases are shared with TRBD1. Unmatched junction bases numbered 12, after V lost 5 bases and J lost 5 bases. This CDR3 has 16 residues. CDR1 is SGHTA, CDR2 FQGNSA, per germline. For the CDR3, the DNA is TGTGCCAGCAGCAAGGGAATACAGGGGGCTAGTGAGACCCAGTACTTC. Its protein is CASSKGIQGASETQYF.

This clonotype was seen repeatedly, ten times or more. This rearrangement joins TRBV2 to TRBJ1-1; 8 bases agree with TRBD1. Germline assignment: CDR1 SNHLY and CDR2 FYNNEI. The CDR3 contains 15 residues. J gave up 2 bases and V 1 base, and 3 bases lay outside the gene matches. CDR3 sequence (DNA): TGTGCCAGCAGTGAAGAACAGGGGGGAAACACTGAAGCTTTCTTT. This codes for CASSEEQGGNTEAFF.

V usage is TRBV7-2 and J usage is TRBJ2-6, with a weak D call TRBD2 (6 bases). Germline CDR1 reads SGHTA; CDR2 reads FQGNSA. The ends were cut back, 8 bases at V and 0 bases at J, with 14 bases in the middle. This CDR3 is 16 amino acids long. This CDR3 reads CASGTRGSSGANVLTF. In DNA form, the CDR3 reads TGTGCCAGCGGCACGCGGGGCTCCTCTGGGGCCAACGTCCTGACTTTC.

This clonotype was detected many times. J is TRBJ2-3 and V is TRBV7-2; 7 bases are a match to TRBD1. V trimming: 1 base; J trimming: 4 bases; junction bases outside the gene matches: 2. This CDR3 region has 14 residues. Germline V CDR1 and CDR2: SGHTA, FQGNSA. The CDR3 reads CASSLEGAADTQYF. CDR3 coding DNA: TGTGCCAGCAGCTTAGAGGGGGCTGCAGATACGCAGTATTTT.

As to this clonotype: A junction end diverges from the germline sequence, so it may reflect a read error. This chain uses TRBV7-2 with TRBJ2-3; no clear D gene. Germline V lookup: CDR1 SGHTA, CDR2 FQGNSA. The CDR3 extends over 18 amino acids. The CDR3 loop reads CASGLDRPLVSSTDTQYF. In nucleotides, the CDR3 is TGTGCCAGCGGCTTGGATCGGCCGCTGGTCTCTAGCACAGATACGCAGTATTTT.

The chain combines TRBV13 with TRBJ1-2, with a possible D match to TRBD1 (6 bases). The CDR3 consists of 14 residues. V was pared by 5 bases and J by 4 bases, with 14 bases between. The germline gives CDR1 PRHDT, CDR2 FYEKMQ (reference sequence). The CDR3 spells CASSPTRQAYGYTF. In DNA form, the CDR3 reads TGTGCCAGCAGCCCCACGAGACAGGCCTATGGCTACACCTTC. Looking up the rest from reference TRBV13 and TRBJ1-2 gives the full variable domain: AAGVIQSPRHLIKEKRETATLKCYPIPRHDTVYWYQQGPGQDPQFLISFYEKMQSDKGSIPDRFSAQQFSDYHSELNMSSLELGDSALYFCASSPTRQAYGYTFGSGTRLTVV.

This clonotype was observed a single time. The rearrangement links TRBV15 to TRBJ2-3, with 7 bases aligning to TRBD2. The trim removed 3 bases at V and 1 base at J, leaving 7 bases unmatched. In germline, CDR1 is LNHNV, CDR2 YYDKDF (reference sequence). CDR3 length: 16 amino acids. Here the CDR3 reads CATSSAARGGTDTQYF. The CDR3 coding sequence is TGTGCCACCAGCAGTGCGGCACGGGGGGGCACAGATACGCAGTATTTT.

The chain combines TRBV5-4 with TRBJ2-5, with TRBD2 matching over 7 bases. V lost 4 bases to trimming and J lost 4 bases; unmatched junction nucleotides: 10. The CDR3 is 15 amino acids. Germline V gene sequence: CDR1 SGHNT, CDR2 YYREEE (reference sequence). The CDR3 spells CASSHPRGGRETQYF. In nucleotides, the CDR3 is TGTGCCAGCAGCCACCCCCGCGGGGGTCGAGAGACCCAGTACTTC.

This clonotype was seen repeatedly, ten times or more. The chain has TRBV5-4 and TRBJ2-2; 10 bases match TRBD1. CDR3 length: 16 residues. V was pared by 0 bases and J by 4 bases, with 3 bases of the junction left unmatched. CDR1 and CDR2 from the germline V gene are SGHNT and YYREEE (reference sequence). In nucleotides, the CDR3 is TGTGCCAGCAGCTTGGTCGGGACAGGGGTCACCGGGGAGCTGTTTTTT. This sequence encodes CASSLVGTGVTGELFF.

This clonotype was seen once. At one boundary the junction diverges from the germline segment, which might be a read error. The chain recombines TRBV7-6 with TRBJ2-5; D might be TRBD1 or TRBD2, each matching 5 bases. Per the germline V gene, CDR1 is SGHVS and CDR2 is FNYEAQ. The CDR3 spans 11 residues. CDR3: CASSFKGTKYF. Here the CDR3 DNA reads TGTGCCAGCAGCTTTAAGGGGACCAAGTACTTC.

This clonotype was recorded many times. The chain carries TRBV10-3 and TRBJ1-1; D gene uncertain. Per the germline V gene, CDR1 is ENHRY and CDR2 is SYGVKD. V was pared by 10 bases and J by 1 base, with 13 bases between. The CDR3 contains 13 residues. The CDR3 reads CATKSGENTEAFF. The CDR3 nucleotides read TGTGCCACCAAAAGTGGCGAGAACACTGAAGCTTTCTTT.

The J gene is TRBJ2-7, the V gene TRBV14; 7 bases line up with TRBD2. Losses at the gene ends were 5 bases for V and 4 bases for J; bases not matched to a gene: 14. From germline, CDR1 is SGHDN and CDR2 FVKESK. The CDR3 is 16 amino acids. The DNA for the CDR3 is TGTGCCAGCAGCGTAGGGTGGCTAGCGGACACTTACGAGCAGTACTTC. Amino acids: CASSVGWLADTYEQYF.

The gene calls are TRBV6-5 and TRBJ1-1; D is unresolved. This CDR3 spans 15 amino acids. The germline gives CDR1 MNHEY, CDR2 SVGAGI. The V gene lost 6 bases and the J gene lost 3 bases, with 17 bases spanning the gap. CDR3 sequence: CASRGGHLCDTEAFF. The CDR3 nucleotides read TGTGCCAGCAGGGGAGGGCACCTCTGTGACACTGAAGCTTTCTTT.

Regarding this clonotype: Lacking the conserved final phenylalanine or tryptophan, this CDR3 likely reflects a read error. The DNA is left out, because the CDR3 cannot be placed on it with certainty; the CDR3 is given as TCRdb lists it. This chain uses TRBV10-1 with TRBJ2-7; TRBD1, the table's D call, was not compared with the DNA. CDR1 is WNHNN, CDR2 SYGVQD, per germline (reference sequence). The CDR3 totals 16 residues, both ends included. This CDR3 reads CATSAIGGNAPLHFGH.

The chain uses TRBV10-3 and TRBJ2-1; a possible D gene is TRBD2 (5 bases). The DNA end lines up better with TRBJ2-7; the J call may be wrong. The germline V gene has CDR1 ENHRY and CDR2 SYGVKD. The CDR3 is 14 amino acids. Here the CDR3 DNA reads TGTGCCATCAGCGGGGAGCTCTCCTACAAAGTGCAGTACTTC. Amino acid sequence: CAISGELSYKVQYF.

The table lists this clonotype with many counts. The gene calls are TRBV19 and TRBJ1-1; no definite D call. This CDR3 comprises 12 residues. V shed 5 bases and J shed 11 bases, with 15 bases lying between them. Germline V gene data show CDR1 as LNHDA and CDR2 as SQIVND (reference sequence). CDR3 DNA sequence: TGTGCCAGTAGTTCGACCGGGGTTGGGGCTTTCTTT. Translation: CASSSTGVGAFF.

This clonotype was recorded at least ten times. The V call is TRBV5-1, the J call TRBJ2-6; no definite D call. The CDR3 is made up of 16 amino acids. With 0 bases removed from V and 0 bases from J, the gap between germline ends came to 7 bases. Looked up from germline, CDR1 is SGHRS and CDR2 is YFSETQ. The CDR3, as DNA: TGCGCCAGCAGCTTGGAACGGATCTCTGGGGCCAACGTCCTGACTTTC. Translation: CASSLERISGANVLTF.

Concerning this clonotype itself: The junction departs from the called germline gene at one end, perhaps through a read error. The chain links TRBV15 to TRBJ2-7; 7 nucleotides line up with TRBD2. Germline V lookup: CDR1 LNHNV, CDR2 YYDKDF (reference sequence). The CDR3 is made up of 14 amino acids. For the CDR3, the DNA is TGTGCCAGCAGCCCACTAGCGAAGTCCTACGAGCAGTACTTC. It translates to CASSPLAKSYEQYF.

This clonotype was detected many times. The rearrangement uses TRBV20-1 and TRBJ1-1; D unresolved. Deletions cut 3 bases from V and 0 bases from J, with 17 bases between. Germline CDR1 is DFQATT and CDR2 is SNEGSKA (reference sequence). CDR3 size: 16 residues. CDR3 nucleotide sequence: TGCAGTGCTAGTATTAGCGGGGTTCGGATGAACACTGAAGCTTTCTTT. Its protein is CSASISGVRMNTEAFF.

The chain carries TRBV7-2 and TRBJ1-6; no reliable D call. V gave up 3 bases and J gave up 13 bases, with 13 bases separating them. This CDR3 spans 13 amino acids. Germline-derived CDR1 and CDR2 are SGHTA and FQGNSA. CDR3 region: CASSFGGNTPLHF. The DNA of the CDR3 is TGTGCCAGCAGCTTCGGAGGGAATACTCCCCTCCACTTT. The entire variable domain, with the rest obtained from reference TRBV7-2 and TRBJ1-6, is as follows: GAGVSQSPSNKVTEKGKDVELRCDPISGHTALYWYRQSLGQGLEFLIYFQGNSAPDKSGLPSDRFSAERTGGSVSTLTIQRTQQEDSAVYLCASSFGGNTPLHFGNGTRLTVT.

In DNA, the CDR3 is TGTGCCAGCAGAGTACAGACAGGGGGCGCCTACGAGCAGTACTTC. Its protein product is CASRVQTGGAYEQYF. The rearrangement links TRBV7-2 to TRBJ2-7, with 10 positions matching TRBD1. V shed 6 bases and J 2 bases; nucleotides not matched to a gene: 7. This CDR3 region has 15 residues. In germline, CDR1 is SGHTA, CDR2 FQGNSA.

This clonotype was seen a single time. One end of the junction is discordant with germline, which a read error may explain. The genes are TRBV5-8 and TRBJ2-7, with 7 bases matching TRBD1. This CDR3 contains 15 residues. Germline lookup yields CDR1 SGHTS and CDR2 YDEGEE. The DNA of the CDR3 is TGCGCCAGCAGCGCCGACAGGGACGGGGCCTACGAGCAGTACTTC. Its translation: CASSADRDGAYEQYF.

This clonotype was counted ten times or more. This rearrangement joins TRBV5-6 to TRBJ1-1; D gene ambiguous. Trimming cost V 4 bases and J 5 bases, with 21 bases left between them. The CDR3 has 16 amino acids. CDR1 and CDR2 from the germline V gene are SGHDT and YYEEEE. The CDR3 spells CASSQSVRVSTTEAFF. In DNA, the CDR3 is TGTGCCAGCAGCCAATCGGTACGGGTCAGCACTACTGAAGCTTTCTTT.

There are many counts of this clonotype. The chain uses TRBV5-1 and TRBJ2-5, with D uncertain. Germline CDR1 SGHRS, CDR2 YFSETQ. V lost 1 base and J lost 2, with 12 bases in between. This CDR3 region has 15 residues. CDR3 amino acids: CASSLSAGVQETQYF. CDR3 bases: TGCGCCAGCAGCTTGTCGGCAGGCGTTCAAGAGACCCAGTACTTC.

A remark on this clonotype: A much larger clone lies a single base off, so this may be a read error. This chain connects TRBV6-1 to TRBJ2-3, with TRBD2 matching over 8 bases. This CDR3 spans 17 amino acids. V gave up 7 bases and J gave up 0 bases; unmatched junction bases: 12. Per germline, CDR1 MNHNS and CDR2 SASEGT. The CDR3 DNA reads as TGTGCCAGCAAGTCGTACGCGGGGGGCACTAGCACAGATACGCAGTATTTT. This codes for CASKSYAGGTSTDTQYF.

As for this clonotype: As the CDR3 is not closed by the conserved phenylalanine or tryptophan, this likely results from a read error. V gene TRBV12-3 or TRBV12-4 combines with J gene TRBJ2-7; D possibly corresponds to TRBD2 (5 bases). The V end lost 7 bases, the J end lost 1 base, and 8 bases lay between the germline ends. The CDR3 is made up of 12 amino acids. This chain's CDR3 is CASMGESYEQYL. The CDR3 DNA sequence: TGTGCCAGCATGGGAGAGTCCTACGAGCAGTACCTC.

The CDR3 DNA is TGTGCCAGCAGCTTAGACGAACAGGGGAATTCACCCCTCCACTTT. Its protein is CASSLDEQGNSPLHF. The chain uses TRBV7-6 and TRBJ1-6, with 7 bases aligning to TRBD1. Germline V gene data show CDR1 as SGHVS and CDR2 as FNYEAQ. V gave up 1 base and J gave up 7 bases; unmatched junction bases: 4. This CDR3 has 15 amino acids.